The rows below give T cell receptor beta chains drawn from one sample of a study of blood T cell repertoires in COVID-19. Here immunoSEQ multiplex PCR was the method, and the copy in TCRdb shows in-frame clones only, minus some. Of some 180,000 clones listed, approximately 85% were seen once; the top ten hold under 3.5%. Sequenced input: peripheral blood. These receptors came from an elderly woman with COVID-19, enrolled during active disease. Both conserved end residues are part of each CDR3.

v_gene: TRBV27; j_gene: TRBJ1-2; CDR3aa: CAGTSGTGRYGYTF
v_gene: TRBV5-1; j_gene: TRBJ1-1; CDR3aa: CASSGGQGADEAFF
v_gene: TRBV6-5; j_gene: TRBJ1-4; CDR3aa: CASSPSGKKLFF
v_gene: TRBV7-8; j_gene: TRBJ1-5; CDR3aa: CASSRIDSGNQPQHF
v_gene: TRBV2; j_gene: TRBJ2-5; CDR3aa: CAKTRDREETQYF
v_gene: TRBV20-1; j_gene: TRBJ2-5; CDR3aa: CSATTLETQYF
v_gene: TRBV5-1; j_gene: TRBJ1-3; CDR3aa: CASSAGQGGNTIYF
v_gene: TRBV18; j_gene: TRBJ1-5; CDR3aa: CASSRDREQPQHF
v_gene: TRBV18; j_gene: TRBJ2-7; CDR3aa: CASSSTGQTYEQYF
v_gene: TRBV11-3; j_gene: TRBJ2-7; CDR3aa: CASSLWAEPSYEQYF
v_gene: TRBV18; j_gene: TRBJ2-1; CDR3aa: CASSPLTPGLSYNEQFF
v_gene: TRBV18; j_gene: TRBJ2-3; CDR3aa: CASSPRGAGEGTDTQYF
v_gene: TRBV7-9; j_gene: TRBJ1-5; CDR3aa: CASSLSGQGQPQHF
v_gene: TRBV5-1; j_gene: TRBJ2-3; CDR3aa: CASSFGQVRDTQYF
v_gene: TRBV30; j_gene: TRBJ2-7; CDR3aa: CACGPKFEQYF